This TCR beta chain was captured by sequencing in a study of regulatory T cells in long-lasting Graves disease. Study-level results: Possibly, accuracy suffered from the small sample size.

Stated time point: persistent/refractory GD, antithyroid drugs over 5 years with positive TRAb. PBMC-extracted RNA yielded the TCR library. The authors diagnosed Graves' disease using American Thyroid Association guidelines. Roughly 10-milliliter peripheral blood samples went into EDTA tubes. Through Arm-PCR of CDR3 regions and iRepertoire HTBI primers, TCR beta libraries were built. TCRdb used MiXCR to reprocess the multiplex PCR reads, holding one entry per CDR3 protein. This table holds roughly 400,000 distinct CDR3 sequences, about 21% found once. This clonotype was observed once. Its antigen is not known. Material: peripheral blood mononuclear cells (PBMCs), obtained when the disease was refractory, from a patient treated with antithyroid drugs. This clonotype originated in a female donor with Graves disease.

The CDR3 loop reads CASSRRTGVSETQYF. CDR3 coding DNA: TGCGCCAGCAGCCGTCGCACAGGGGTGTCTGAGACCCAGTACTTC. V and J are TRBV4-1 and TRBJ2-5; TRBD1 aligns across 7 bases. In germline, CDR1 is MGHRA, CDR2 YSYEKL. V shed 4 bases and J 5 bases; nucleotides not matched to a gene: 10. The CDR3 is 15 amino acids.